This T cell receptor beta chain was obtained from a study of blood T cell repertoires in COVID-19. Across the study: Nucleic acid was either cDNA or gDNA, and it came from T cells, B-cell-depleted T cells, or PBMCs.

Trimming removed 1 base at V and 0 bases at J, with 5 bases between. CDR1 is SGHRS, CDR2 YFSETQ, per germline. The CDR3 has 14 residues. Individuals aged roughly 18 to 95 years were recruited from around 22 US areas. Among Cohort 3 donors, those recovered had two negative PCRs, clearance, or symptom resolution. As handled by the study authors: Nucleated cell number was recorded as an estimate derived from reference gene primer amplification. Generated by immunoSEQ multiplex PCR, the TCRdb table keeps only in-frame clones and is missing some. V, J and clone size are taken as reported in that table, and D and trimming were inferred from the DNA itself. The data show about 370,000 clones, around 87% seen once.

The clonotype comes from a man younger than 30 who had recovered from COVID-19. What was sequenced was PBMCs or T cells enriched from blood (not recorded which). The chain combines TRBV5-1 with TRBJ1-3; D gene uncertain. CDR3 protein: CASSLTASGNTIYF. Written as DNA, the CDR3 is TGCGCCAGCAGCTTGACAGCCTCTGGAAACACCATATATTTT.